The 26 T cell receptor beta chains reported below all come from one sample, sequenced in a study of T-cell memory formation after mild COVID-19. TCRdb ran MiXCR on the 5' RACE reads and lists one entry per CDR3 protein. The sample lists some 450,000 distinct CDR3 sequences; roughly 20% were seen once. Material: PBMCs or a T cell subset sorted from them (not recorded which). These receptors were obtained from an adult woman who had mild COVID-19 (a few samples of this study predate the infection). Cell type and time point are not known.

The chain joins TRBV7-2 to TRBJ2-3; D unclear. V lost 2 bases, J lost 9 bases, and 6 bases lay in between. The CDR3 is 11 amino acids. Germline-derived CDR1 and CDR2 are SGHTA and FQGNSA. This CDR3 is CASSLFNTQYF. The CDR3 region has the DNA TGTGCCAGCAGCTTATTTAACACGCAGTATTTT.

This clonotype was found a few times. The CDR3 nucleotides are TGCGCCAGCAGCCAGGATACGGGACAGGGAACTGAAGCTTTCTTT. This translates into CASSQDTGQGTEAFF. The chain has TRBV4-1 and TRBJ1-1, with 9 bases matching TRBD1. CDR1 MGHRA and CDR2 YSYEKL come from the germline V gene. The trim removed 3 bases at V and 5 bases at J, leaving 7 bases unmatched. CDR3 length equals 15 residues.

The chain is built from TRBV5-1 and TRBJ2-1; the match to TRBD2 covers 8 bases. Germline V gene sequence: CDR1 SGHRS, CDR2 YFSETQ. V gave up 2 bases and J gave up 8 bases; unmatched junction bases: 9. The CDR3 has 15 residues. The CDR3 sequence is CASSFAGGRIYEQFF. The DNA of the CDR3 is TGCGCCAGCAGCTTCGCAGGCGGGAGGATCTATGAGCAGTTCTTC.

The rearrangement joins TRBV12-3 or TRBV12-4 to TRBJ2-5; D unclear. V lost 7 bases to trimming and J lost 1 base, with 16 bases between them. This CDR3 comprises 15 residues. For the CDR3, the DNA is TGTGCCAGCACGTGGTCAGTTGGGTTCCAAGAGACCCAGTACTTC. Translation gives CASTWSVGFQETQYF.

This clonotype was found a few times. The chain recombines TRBV15 with TRBJ2-6; D is uncertain. CDR1 LNHNV and CDR2 YYDKDF come from the germline V gene (reference sequence). Between the trimmed V and J ends, which lost 1 base and 0 bases, there was a span of 4 bases. The CDR3 spans 15 residues. The CDR3 here is CATSRGSSGANVLTF. The DNA for the CDR3 is TGTGCCACCAGCAGAGGCAGCTCTGGGGCCAACGTCCTGACTTTC.

This clonotype was picked up a small number of times. The chain has TRBV7-2 and TRBJ2-1; 8 bases are shared with TRBD1. Germline lookup yields CDR1 SGHTA and CDR2 FQGNSA. After removal of 1 base from V and 4 bases from J, the junction contained 6 bases not matched to a gene. This CDR3 region has 16 residues. CDR3 sequence (DNA): TGTGCCAGCAGCTTAGGAGGACAGGGATATTACAATGAGCAGTTCTTC. Residues: CASSLGGQGYYNEQFF.

The table lists this clonotype with a few counts. This sequence joins TRBV5-1 and TRBJ2-7, with 7 bases lining up with TRBD2. The CDR3 length is 15 residues. Trimming removed 0 bases from V and 5 bases from J; junction bases left unmatched: 8. CDR1 is SGHRS and CDR2 is YFSETQ in the germline V gene. The CDR3, as DNA: TGCGCCAGCAGCTTGGCCCTAGCGGACACAAACGAGCAGTACTTC. Its translation is CASSLALADTNEQYF.

V usage is TRBV18 and J usage is TRBJ2-2, with 7 nucleotides matching TRBD1. Germline loops: CDR1 KGHSH, CDR2 LQKENI. This CDR3 comprises 15 residues. Losses at the gene ends were 3 bases for V and 6 bases for J; bases not matched to a gene: 7. The DNA of the CDR3 is TGTGCCAGCTCACCCGGAACAGGGGTGCCCGGGGAGCTGTTTTTT. This sequence encodes CASSPGTGVPGELFF.

V and J are TRBV12-3 or TRBV12-4 and TRBJ1-1, with D perhaps matching TRBD1 (6 bases). This CDR3 has 13 residues. Trimming left V 3 bases short and J 9 bases short, with 14 bases between. The CDR3 here is CASSFRDTGKAFF. The CDR3 nucleotides are TGTGCCAGCAGTTTCCGGGACACCGGCAAAGCTTTCTTT.

CDR3 sequence: CASSPRDSQPLSYEQYF. The CDR3 region has the DNA TGTGCCAGCAGCCCAAGGGACAGCCAACCTCTCTCCTACGAGCAGTACTTC. V gene TRBV7-9 combines with J gene TRBJ2-7, with 7 bases lining up with TRBD1. Losses at the gene ends were 5 bases for V and 0 bases for J; bases not matched to a gene: 13. The germline gives CDR1 SEHNR, CDR2 FQNEAQ (reference sequence). The CDR3 is 17 residues long.

The gene calls are TRBV20-1 and TRBJ1-6; 8 positions match TRBD1. This CDR3 comprises 14 residues. Looked up from germline, CDR1 is DFQATT and CDR2 is SNEGSKA (reference sequence). V lost 5 bases, J lost 6 bases, and 6 bases stayed unmatched. CDR3 sequence: CSASRDRPNSPLHF. DNA for the CDR3: TGCAGTGCTTCACGGGACAGGCCTAATTCACCCCTCCACTTT.

The chain has TRBV29-1 and TRBJ2-7; 8 bases agree with TRBD1. Germline V CDR1 and CDR2: SQVTM, ANQGSEA. The junction had 5 bases not matched to a gene; V was cut back by 4 bases and J by 0 bases. The CDR3 runs to 14 residues. The CDR3 DNA is TGCAGCGTTGCCCGTGGGACAGGCTCCTACGAGCAGTACTTC. Encoded protein: CSVARGTGSYEQYF.

The chain links TRBV19 to TRBJ2-7; 11 bases are shared with TRBD2. The CDR3 is 15 residues long. V was clipped by 3 bases and J by 2 bases; unmatched bases: 3. Per germline, CDR1 LNHDA and CDR2 SQIVND (reference sequence). CDR3 amino acids: CASSMGLAVAYEQYF. The CDR3 DNA reads as TGTGCCAGTAGTATGGGACTAGCGGTGGCCTACGAGCAGTACTTC.

The rearrangement links TRBV5-1 to TRBJ1-1; a possible D gene is TRBD1 (6 bases). This CDR3 is 15 amino acids long. Germline V gene sequence: CDR1 SGHRS, CDR2 YFSETQ. V was trimmed by 2 bases and J by 3 bases, leaving 14 bases between them. CDR3 sequence reads: CASSLPGRGDTEAFF. The DNA of the CDR3 is TGCGCCAGCAGCTTACCAGGCAGGGGAGACACTGAAGCTTTCTTT.

The chain employs TRBV6-6 and TRBJ2-7; D perhaps matches TRBD1 (6 bases). Germline CDR1 is MNHNY and CDR2 is SVGAGI (reference sequence). The CDR3 is 16 residues long. Trimming removed 2 bases from V and 4 bases from J, with 18 bases in between. This CDR3 is CASSYTAGVTSYEQYF. CDR3 bases: TGTGCCAGCAGTTACACCGCAGGGGTGACCTCTTACGAGCAGTACTTC.

The rearrangement uses TRBV12-3 or TRBV12-4 and TRBJ2-3; D may be TRBD2 (6 bases). Trimming removed 2 bases at V and 2 bases at J, with 11 bases between. This CDR3 region has 15 residues. The CDR3 bases are TGTGCCAGCAGTTTACTCGGGGGAGACACAGATACGCAGTATTTT. It translates to CASSLLGGDTDTQYF.

This clonotype was found a few times. The CDR3: CASSGVRFGTEAFF. CDR3 in DNA: TGTGCCAGCAGTGGGGTCCGGTTCGGCACTGAAGCTTTCTTT. The rearrangement joins TRBV6-1 to TRBJ1-1; no firm D call. This CDR3 region has 14 residues. Trimming pared 4 bases from V and 4 bases from J, leaving 13 bases between. CDR1 MNHNS and CDR2 SASEGT come from the germline V gene.

This clonotype has ten or more counts. J is TRBJ1-1 and V is TRBV4-1, with D perhaps matching TRBD1 (6 bases). The CDR3 contains 18 residues. V lost 6 bases, J lost 2 bases, and 25 bases lay in between. Germline values: CDR1 MGHRA, CDR2 YSYEKL. CDR3 sequence reads: CASSTSYRAPGLNTEAFF. CDR3 bases: TGCGCCAGCAGTACGTCATACAGGGCCCCCGGCCTTAACACTGAAGCTTTCTTT.

This chain uses TRBV27 with TRBJ1-2; 10 bases fit TRBD1. Germline V gene sequence: CDR1 MNHEY, CDR2 SMNVEV (reference sequence). Losses at the gene ends were 3 bases for V and 4 bases for J; bases not matched to a gene: 11. The CDR3 runs to 17 residues. CDR3 sequence (DNA): TGTGCCAGCAGTTTCGGTACCGGGACAGGGGTCCCCTATGGCTACACCTTC. Translation: CASSFGTGTGVPYGYTF.

This clonotype occurred once. The V call is TRBV4-1, the J call TRBJ2-3; 7 nucleotides align to TRBD2. The CDR3 contains 14 residues. Losses at the gene ends were 3 bases for V and 3 bases for J; bases not matched to a gene: 3. CDR1 and CDR2 from the germline V gene are MGHRA and YSYEKL. As DNA, the CDR3 is TGCGCCAGCAGCCAGGCGGGAGAGACAGATACGCAGTATTTT. This encodes CASSQAGETDTQYF.

The rearrangement joins TRBV12-3 or TRBV12-4 to TRBJ2-3; 10 nucleotides line up with TRBD1. With 6 bases clipped from V and 4 bases from J, the junction kept 7 bases outside the gene matches. The CDR3 is 15 residues long. The DNA of the CDR3 is TGTGCCAGCAGCCCAGGACAGGGGGGAGCAGATACGCAGTATTTT. Residues: CASSPGQGGADTQYF.

This clonotype was counted a few times. V usage is TRBV29-1 and J usage is TRBJ2-5, with 10 bases identical to TRBD1. V dropped 8 bases and J dropped 0; count of bases not matched to a gene: 6. Germline V gene lookup returns CDR1 SQVTM and CDR2 ANQGSEA. The CDR3 extends over 14 amino acids. CDR3 sequence reads: CSTVDRGYQETQYF. CDR3 nucleotides: TGCAGCACGGTGGACAGGGGGTACCAAGAGACCCAGTACTTC. The full variable domain, in which reference TRBV29-1 and TRBJ2-5 provide the parts outside the CDR3, is SAVISQKPSRDICQRGTSLTIQCQVDSQVTMMFWYRQQPGQSLTLIATANQGSEATYESGFVIDKFPISRPNLTFSTLTVSNMSPEDSSIYLCSTVDRGYQETQYFGPGTRLLVL.

This clonotype has more than one count but fewer than ten. The rearrangement uses TRBV4-3 and TRBJ2-2; the match to TRBD1 covers 10 bases. Germline V lookup: CDR1 LGHNA, CDR2 YSLEER. The CDR3 length is 15 residues. The junction had 4 bases not matched to a gene; V was cut back by 5 bases and J by 4 bases. CDR3 DNA: TGCGCCAGCAGCGTCCGGGACAGGGGCACCGGGGAGCTGTTTTTT. Protein product: CASSVRDRGTGELFF.

The table lists this clonotype with a count of one. The chain combines TRBV7-9 with TRBJ2-2, with D possibly being TRBD2 (5 bases). This CDR3 comprises 18 residues. Trimming left V 1 base short and J 4 bases short, with 19 bases between. Germline V CDR1 and CDR2: SEHNR, FQNEAQ (reference sequence). This chain's CDR3 is CASSLVIVRDSATGELFF. CDR3 nucleotide sequence: TGTGCCAGCAGCTTAGTTATTGTTCGGGATAGCGCCACCGGGGAGCTGTTTTTT.

The sample holds a few counts of this clonotype. This chain connects TRBV11-3 to TRBJ2-7; the match to TRBD1 covers 8 bases. Germline V gene lookup returns CDR1 SGHNT and CDR2 YENEEA. This CDR3 contains 15 residues. J gave up 5 bases and V 5 bases, and 11 bases lay outside the gene matches. CDR3 DNA: TGTGCCAGCAGCCGAGGGACAGGAGGAGTCAACGAGCAGTACTTC. It translates to CASSRGTGGVNEQYF.

This clonotype was seen repeatedly, ten times or more. The gene calls are TRBV7-9 and TRBJ2-3; D call uncertain. CDR1 is SEHNR, CDR2 FQNEAQ, per germline (reference sequence). The CDR3 length is 14 residues. Trimming pared 5 bases from V and 6 bases from J, leaving 15 bases between. As DNA, the CDR3 is TGTGCCAGCAGCCAGCCGGCCCCGGTGGATACGCAGTATTTT. Translation gives CASSQPAPVDTQYF.